These 32 T cell receptor beta chains were all obtained from the same sample, sequenced in a study of vaccination and CD4 T cells after COVID-19. The Oncomine TCR Beta short-read assay was applied to DNA of cultured CD4+ T cells. From the PCR reads, TCRdb called clonotypes with MiXCR, one entry per CDR3 protein. This table holds around 15,000 distinct CDR3 sequences, over 30% found once. For these TCRs, the target antigens are not known. Treatment denoted: roughly 10-day PBMC culture with coronavirus spike peptide pools or control peptides (ViraFEST assay). Sample: cultured CD4+ T cells from blood. The receptors come from a human donor with COVID-19.

This clonotype appeared a few times. The rearrangement links TRBV2 to TRBJ2-1; 9 positions match TRBD2. Germline CDR1 reads SNHLY; CDR2 reads FYNNEI. The CDR3 consists of 17 residues. V was clipped by 4 bases and J by 3 bases; unmatched bases: 10. The CDR3 is CASSARLAGAVYNEQFF. The CDR3 bases are TGTGCCAGCAGTGCTAGATTAGCGGGGGCGGTCTACAATGAGCAGTTCTTC.

The chain uses TRBV18 and TRBJ2-6, with a possible D match to TRBD1 (5 bases). This CDR3 spans 18 amino acids. Germline CDR1 reads KGHSH; CDR2 reads LQKENI. V lost 3 bases and J 0 bases, leaving 15 bases between the germline ends. As DNA, the CDR3 is TGTGCCAGCTCACCGCAACAGGTGACCAGCTCTGGGGCCAACGTCCTGACTTTC. Amino acid sequence: CASSPQQVTSSGANVLTF.

This clonotype was seen more than once but under ten times. The V gene is TRBV6-5, the J gene TRBJ2-3; the D gene is possibly TRBD2 (7 bases). Trimming removed 2 bases at V and 4 bases at J, with 19 bases between. Germline values: CDR1 MNHEY, CDR2 SVGAGI. This CDR3 contains 17 residues. CDR3 DNA: TGTGCCAGCAGTTACGGGGGGGCTTACTCGGTGGCAGATACGCAGTATTTT. Translating gives CASSYGGAYSVADTQYF.

This rearrangement joins TRBV5-1 to TRBJ2-3, with 7 bases identical to TRBD1. Germline V CDR1 and CDR2: SGHRS, YFSETQ. V shed 4 bases and J 3 bases; nucleotides not matched to a gene: 11. The CDR3 is 16 residues long. CDR3 residues: CASSGGTGVGTDTQYF. For the CDR3, the DNA is TGCGCCAGCAGCGGAGGCACAGGGGTGGGGACAGATACGCAGTATTTT.

The chain employs TRBV12-3 or TRBV12-4 and TRBJ2-7, with TRBD2 identical over 9 bases. V trimming: 5 bases; J trimming: 3 bases; junction bases outside the gene matches: 5. CDR3 size: 14 residues. CDR3 residues: CASSARLADYEQYF. The CDR3 coding sequence is TGTGCCAGCAGTGCTAGACTAGCGGACTACGAGCAGTACTTC.

The chain joins TRBV4-1 to TRBJ1-2; 8 nucleotides agree with TRBD1. The germline CDR1 and CDR2 sequences are MGHRA and YSYEKL. This CDR3 has 17 amino acids. The J segment lost 8 bases and the V segment lost 0 bases, leaving 14 bases of the junction unmatched. The CDR3 region is CASSQERPEGTGYGYTF. The CDR3 DNA follows: TGCGCCAGCAGCCAAGAACGCCCCGAAGGGACAGGCTACGGCTACACCTTC.

The genes are TRBV7-9 and TRBJ1-4, with a possible D match to TRBD1 (5 bases). Per germline, CDR1 SEHNR and CDR2 FQNEAQ (reference sequence). This CDR3 has 15 amino acids. Trimming took 4 bases from V and 6 from J, leaving 15 bases between them. This CDR3 reads CASSSGGGIDEKLFF. The CDR3 DNA reads TGTGCCAGCAGCTCCGGGGGGGGGATTGATGAAAAACTGTTTTTT.

This clonotype was recorded a few times. The V call is TRBV19, the J call TRBJ1-2, with 10 bases fitting TRBD1. The CDR3 sequence is 15 residues long. The germline V gene has CDR1 LNHDA and CDR2 SQIVND (reference sequence). J was trimmed by 4 bases and V by 3 bases; bases with no gene match: 5. CDR3 sequence: CASSIGTGEVYGYTF. The CDR3 DNA sequence: TGTGCCAGTAGTATCGGGACAGGGGAGGTCTATGGCTACACCTTC.

The table lists this clonotype with a few counts. This rearrangement joins TRBV28 to TRBJ1-5; D is uncertain. This CDR3 has 14 amino acids. Trimming shortened V by 5 bases and J by 6 bases, and 14 bases separated the two germline ends. Germline V lookup: CDR1 MDHEN, CDR2 SYDVKM. The chain's CDR3 is CASSAGTWGQPQHF. DNA for the CDR3: TGTGCCAGCAGTGCAGGAACTTGGGGTCAGCCCCAGCATTTT. Full variable domain (missing parts from reference TRBV28 and TRBJ1-5): DVKVTQSSRYLVKRTGEKVFLECVQDMDHENMFWYRQDPGLGLRLIYFSYDVKMKEKGDIPEGYSVSREKKERFSLILESASTNQTSMYLCASSAGTWGQPQHFGDGTRLSIL.

The chain is built from TRBV28 and TRBJ2-2; D assignment may be TRBD1 or TRBD2 (5 bases each). V lost 6 bases and J lost 5, with 13 bases in between. The germline gives CDR1 MDHEN, CDR2 SYDVKM. CDR3 length: 14 amino acids. CDR3 amino acids: CASRPGTVTGELFF. The CDR3 DNA follows: TGTGCCAGCAGGCCCGGGACGGTAACCGGGGAGCTGTTTTTT. The full variable domain, its missing parts supplied by reference TRBV28 and TRBJ2-2, is DVKVTQSSRYLVKRTGEKVFLECVQDMDHENMFWYRQDPGLGLRLIYFSYDVKMKEKGDIPEGYSVSREKKERFSLILESASTNQTSMYLCASRPGTVTGELFFGEGSRLTVL.

V gene TRBV5-4 combines with J gene TRBJ2-7, with D perhaps being TRBD1 or TRBD2 (5 bases each). Germline V lookup: CDR1 SGHNT, CDR2 YYREEE (reference sequence). This CDR3 spans 15 amino acids. The V and J ends lost 0 bases and 2 bases respectively, with 12 bases between them. This CDR3 reads CASSLAGTQTYEQYF. DNA for the CDR3: TGTGCCAGCAGCTTGGCAGGGACCCAGACCTACGAGCAGTACTTC. The full variable domain, its missing parts supplied by reference TRBV5-4 and TRBJ2-7, is ETGVTQSPTHLIKTRGQQVTLRCSSQSGHNTVSWYQQALGQGPQFIFQYYREEENGRGNFPPRFSGLQFPNYSSELNVNALELDDSALYLCASSLAGTQTYEQYFGPGTRLTVT.

The chain employs TRBV25-1 and TRBJ2-5; TRBD1 matches 7 bases. The CDR3 length is 15 residues. V gave up 2 bases and J gave up 9 bases; unmatched junction bases: 12. Germline V CDR1 and CDR2: MGHDK, SYGVNS. The CDR3 protein is CASSEPGGAIGSQYF. For the CDR3, the DNA is TGTGCCAGCAGTGAACCAGGGGGTGCGATTGGGTCCCAGTACTTC.

The V call is TRBV19, the J call TRBJ1-5; D call uncertain. The ends were cut back, 3 bases at V and 9 bases at J, with 6 bases in the middle. The CDR3 is 11 residues long. Germline-derived CDR1 and CDR2 are LNHDA and SQIVND (reference sequence). This chain's CDR3 is CASSMGGPQHF. CDR3 nucleotides: TGTGCCAGTAGTATGGGCGGGCCCCAGCATTTT.

This clonotype was observed a few times. The CDR3 region has the DNA TGTGCCAGCAGTTATCTGGCGGGAACCGGGGAGCTGTTTTTT. Protein: CASSYLAGTGELFF. The chain recombines TRBV6-5 with TRBJ2-2; possible D gene TRBD2, 6 bases. V was shortened by 3 bases and J by 5 bases, with 10 bases between the two germline ends. The CDR3 has 14 residues. The V gene's germline CDR1 is MNHEY and CDR2 SVGAGI.

The rearrangement uses TRBV7-2 and TRBJ2-5, with 7 bases identical to TRBD2. J was trimmed by 7 bases and V by 6 bases; bases with no gene match: 11. The germline gives CDR1 SGHTA, CDR2 FQGNSA. The CDR3 is 14 amino acids. CDR3 sequence reads: CASRGDRGVGTQYF. The CDR3 bases are TGTGCCAGCAGGGGTGATCGGGGGGTGGGGACCCAGTACTTC.

This chain joins TRBV20-1 and TRBJ2-5; the match to TRBD2 covers 12 bases. The CDR3 is 14 amino acids. Germline lookup yields CDR1 DFQATT and CDR2 SNEGSKA (reference sequence). The CDR3 spells CSVGTSGGFETQYF. CDR3 bases: TGCAGCGTCGGTACTAGCGGGGGGTTTGAGACCCAGTACTTC.

The CDR3 DNA reads TGTGCCAGCAGCTCGGGCTTATCCTACAATGAGCAGTTCTTC. It codes for CASSSGLSYNEQFF. The chain has TRBV7-9 and TRBJ2-1, with D unclear. The CDR3 has 14 residues. The germline V gene has CDR1 SEHNR and CDR2 FQNEAQ (reference sequence). With 4 bases removed from V and 1 base from J, the gap between germline ends came to 8 bases.

The chain employs TRBV6-2 or TRBV6-3 and TRBJ1-6; no definite D call. Trimming cost V 4 bases and J 5 bases, with 12 bases left between them. The CDR3 has 15 amino acids. Germline V gene data show CDR1 as MNHEY and CDR2 as SVGEGT. CDR3 in amino acids: CASSSFRVDNSPLHF. The DNA for the CDR3 is TGTGCCAGCAGTTCCTTCCGGGTTGATAATTCACCCCTCCACTTT.

The table lists this clonotype with a few counts. The chain recombines TRBV11-3 with TRBJ1-2; the D is unclear. Germline CDR1 SGHNT, CDR2 YENEEA. The V end was cut by 0 bases, the J end by 3 bases, with 2 bases between. The CDR3 has 12 amino acids. The DNA of the CDR3 is TGTGCCAGCAGCTTAGAGGACTATGGCTACACCTTC. This translates into CASSLEDYGYTF.

This clonotype came up a few times. The V and J genes are TRBV20-1 and TRBJ1-2, with unresolved D. V lost 0 bases and J 5 bases, leaving 7 bases between the germline ends. Germline values: CDR1 DFQATT, CDR2 SNEGSKA (reference sequence). CDR3 length: 12 amino acids. The CDR3 DNA sequence: TGCAGTGCTAGAGATTCCCGTTATGGCTACACCTTC. Protein product: CSARDSRYGYTF.

V is TRBV12-3 or TRBV12-4 and J is TRBJ2-1, with 12 nucleotides matching TRBD1. The V and J ends lost 8 bases and 4 bases, in that order; junction bases with no gene match: 12. The CDR3 has 17 residues. The CDR3 loop reads CASGVVSGQGAYNEQFF. The CDR3 DNA follows: TGTGCCAGCGGGGTTGTCTCGGGACAGGGGGCGTACAATGAGCAGTTCTTC.

V is TRBV5-1 and J is TRBJ2-6; D not certain. Germline V gene sequence: CDR1 SGHRS, CDR2 YFSETQ. Trimming cost V 3 bases and J 4 bases, with 5 bases left between them. This CDR3 comprises 13 residues. The CDR3 here is CASSSDGANVLTF. The CDR3 region has the DNA TGCGCCAGCAGCTCGGACGGGGCCAACGTCCTGACTTTC.

This clonotype showed up just a few times. This chain connects TRBV4-1 to TRBJ1-2; possible D gene TRBD1, 5 bases. Trimming took 1 base from V and 7 from J, leaving 13 bases between them. This CDR3 has 14 amino acids. Germline V lookup: CDR1 MGHRA, CDR2 YSYEKL. The CDR3 DNA reads TGCGCCAGCAGCCAAGCCAGTGGGGGGTTTGGCTACACCTTC. Translation gives CASSQASGGFGYTF.

V and J are TRBV6-1 and TRBJ1-2, with D perhaps TRBD1 (6 bases). V shed 8 bases and J shed 8 bases, with 18 bases lying between them. CDR1 and CDR2 (germline): MNHNS, SASEGT. The CDR3 runs to 13 residues. The CDR3 region has the DNA TGTGCCAGCGGCAGGGGCAGGGGTTGGGGCTACACCTTC. Protein sequence: CASGRGRGWGYTF.

V and J are TRBV28 and TRBJ1-5; D not resolved. There are 16 residues in the CDR3. Germline-derived CDR1 and CDR2 are MDHEN and SYDVKM. Trimming stripped 2 bases from V and 1 base from J, with 12 bases between. The DNA of the CDR3 is TGTGCCAGCAGTTTAGCGGAGGGCAGGAGCAATCAGCCCCAGCATTTT. Translation: CASSLAEGRSNQPQHF.

This clonotype is large. The chain employs TRBV30 and TRBJ1-6; 7 bases fit TRBD1. J gave up 7 bases and V 4 bases, and 10 bases lay outside the gene matches. The CDR3 runs 15 residues. Germline V gene data show CDR1 as GTSNPN and CDR2 as SVGIG (reference sequence). The CDR3 nucleotides read TGTGCCTGGACCGGAGAAAACAGGGGAAATTCACCCCTCCACTTT. Its translation: CAWTGENRGNSPLHF. The full variable domain, rest sourced from reference TRBV30 and TRBJ1-6, is SQTIHQWPATLVQPVGSPLSLECTVEGTSNPNLYWYRQAAGRGLQLLFYSVGIGQISSEVPQNLSASRPQDRQFILSSKKLLLSDSGFYLCAWTGENRGNSPLHFGNGTRLTVT.

The chain carries TRBV28 and TRBJ2-7; TRBD1 matches at 10 bases. In germline, CDR1 is MDHEN, CDR2 SYDVKM. The CDR3 runs 16 residues. The J segment lost 2 bases and the V segment lost 7 bases, leaving 11 bases of the junction unmatched. This CDR3 is CASTSVGQGTTYEQYF. The CDR3 DNA follows: TGTGCCAGCACTTCGGTGGGACAGGGGACAACCTACGAGCAGTACTTC.

CDR3 loop: CASSTRHTNNEQFF. CDR3 coding DNA: TGTGCCAGCAGTACCCGACACACTAACAATGAGCAGTTCTTC. This chain joins TRBV12-3 or TRBV12-4 and TRBJ2-1; no firm D call. V was shortened by 5 bases and J by 5 bases, with 13 bases between the two germline ends. The CDR3 covers 14 residues.

This clonotype showed up just a few times. The V call is TRBV20-1, the J call TRBJ2-5; 8 bases are shared with TRBD2. Germline-derived CDR1 and CDR2 are DFQATT and SNEGSKA (reference sequence). CDR3 length: 15 residues. V lost 0 bases to trimming and J lost 2 bases; unmatched junction nucleotides: 5. The CDR3 DNA reads as TGCAGTGCTAGAGACCTTAGCGGGAAGCAAGAGACCCAGTACTTC. Protein product: CSARDLSGKQETQYF.

This clonotype was seen only a few times. The chain couples TRBV4-3 to TRBJ1-2, with D tentatively TRBD1 (5 bases). Trimming removed 0 bases from V and 4 bases from J, with 9 bases in between. The germline V gene encodes CDR1 LGHNA and CDR2 YSLEER. The CDR3 has 14 residues. The CDR3 here is CASSQDRVGYGYTF. CDR3 nucleotides: TGCGCCAGCAGCCAAGACAGGGTGGGCTATGGCTACACCTTC.

This clonotype was detected only a few times. This rearrangement joins TRBV2 to TRBJ2-6; no clear D. The germline V and J ends were trimmed by 4 bases and 2 bases, with 6 bases remaining between them. The CDR3 contains 14 residues. Germline-derived CDR1 and CDR2 are SNHLY and FYNNEI. The CDR3 spells CASSVWTGANVLTF. The DNA of the CDR3 is TGTGCCAGCAGTGTTTGGACTGGGGCCAACGTCCTGACTTTC.

This clonotype was counted a few times. V usage is TRBV10-2 and J usage is TRBJ1-2; 9 bases line up with TRBD1. Looked up from germline, CDR1 is WSHSY and CDR2 is SAAADI. J gave up 3 bases and V 5 bases, and 1 base lay outside the gene matches. This CDR3 is 13 amino acids long. The DNA for the CDR3 is TGCGCCAGCAGTCGACAGGGGGACTATGGCTACACCTTC. The encoded protein is CASSRQGDYGYTF.